The sequence of this T cell receptor (beta chain) was determined in a study of PD-1 blockade in classical Hodgkin lymphoma. The germline V gene has CDR1 SGDLS and CDR2 YYNGEE. V trimming: 3 bases; J trimming: 3 bases; junction bases outside the gene matches: 3. The CDR3 totals 15 residues. Data came from immunoSEQ multiplex PCR; TCRdb stores just in-frame clones and leaves some out. The sample has tens of thousands of clones, approximately 90% seen once. The time point denotes: newly diagnosed, previously untreated cHL patient sample. Researchers used magnetic negative selection to pull out pure CD4+ T cells from thawed PBMCs. Untreated, newly diagnosed classical Hodgkin lymphoma PBMCs were used for comparison.

Sequenced sample: CD4+ T cells from blood. This sequence originates from a human donor with classical Hodgkin lymphoma. The chain has TRBV9 and TRBJ2-1, with TRBD2 matching 10 bases. The CDR3 DNA follows: TGTGCCAGCAGCGGACTAGCGGGCGGCTACAATGAGCAGTTCTTC. It translates to CASSGLAGGYNEQFF.